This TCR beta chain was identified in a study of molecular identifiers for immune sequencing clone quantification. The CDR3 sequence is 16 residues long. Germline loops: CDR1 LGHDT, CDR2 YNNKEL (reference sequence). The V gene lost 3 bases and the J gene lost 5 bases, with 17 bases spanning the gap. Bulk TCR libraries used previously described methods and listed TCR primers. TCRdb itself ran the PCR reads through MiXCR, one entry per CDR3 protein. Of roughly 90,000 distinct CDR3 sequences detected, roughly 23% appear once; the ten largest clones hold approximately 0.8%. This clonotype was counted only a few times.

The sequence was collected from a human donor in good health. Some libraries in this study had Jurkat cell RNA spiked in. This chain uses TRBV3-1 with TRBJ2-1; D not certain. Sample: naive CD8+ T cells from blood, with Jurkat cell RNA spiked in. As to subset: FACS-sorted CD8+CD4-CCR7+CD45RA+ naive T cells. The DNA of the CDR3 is TGTGCCAGCAGCCAGTTCAAACCCCCTTCAAACAATGAGCAGTTCTTC. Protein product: CASSQFKPPSNNEQFF.